The present entry profiles one T cell receptor (beta chain) with its context. Its antigen is still unknown. The sample originates from a study of cytomegalovirus exposure and HLA in healthy donors. Study-wide points: In a later analysis, across HLA loci, associated TCR counts were highest for DRB1, lowest for HLA-C. Sequencing likely generated an artifact that appeared as a cluster of highly shared sequence variants.

PCR amplification relied on 60 Vbeta primers (plus 13 Jbeta primers). Original methodology: In a later analysis, of 80 million to 90 million unique beta chains, about 12 million appeared in at least two donors. The protocol was immunoSEQ multiplex PCR, while the TCRdb copy is restricted to in-frame clones and leaves out a portion. D and trimming were read from the DNA, whereas the V and J calls and clone size are those reported in that table. The data hold 160,000 or so clones, with around 80% observed a single time. Trimming shortened V by 2 bases and J by 3 bases, and 8 bases separated the two germline ends. Germline V gene lookup returns CDR1 MGHDK and CDR2 SYGVNS. This CDR3 has 14 residues. Participants comprised healthy donors of bone marrow.

This sequence joins TRBV25-1 and TRBJ2-4; D perhaps matches TRBD1 (5 bases). The TCR sequence derives from a man aged 35 to 55 in good health and CMV-seronegative. Sequenced material: PBMCs. The CDR3 sequence is CASSEQGSKNIQYF. CDR3 bases: TGTGCCAGCAGTGAACAGGGAAGCAAAAACATTCAGTACTTC. Together with reference TRBV25-1 and TRBJ2-4, the CDR3 gives the full variable domain: EADIYQTPRYLVIGTGKKITLECSQTMGHDKMYWYQQDPGMELHLIHYSYGVNSTEKGDLSSESTVSRIRTEHFPLTLESARPSHTSQYLCASSEQGSKNIQYFGAGTRLSVL.